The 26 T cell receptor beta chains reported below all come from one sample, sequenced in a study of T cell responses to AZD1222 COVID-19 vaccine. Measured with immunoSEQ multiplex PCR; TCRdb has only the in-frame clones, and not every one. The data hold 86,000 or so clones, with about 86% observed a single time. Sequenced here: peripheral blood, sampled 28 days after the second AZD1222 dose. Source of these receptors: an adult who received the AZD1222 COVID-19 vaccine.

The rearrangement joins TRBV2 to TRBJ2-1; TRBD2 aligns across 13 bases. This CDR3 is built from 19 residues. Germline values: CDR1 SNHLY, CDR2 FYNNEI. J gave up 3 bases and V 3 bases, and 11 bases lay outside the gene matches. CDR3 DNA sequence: TGTGCCAGCAGTGATCCTGGACTAGCGGGAGACCCTTTCTACAATGAGCAGTTCTTC. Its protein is CASSDPGLAGDPFYNEQFF.

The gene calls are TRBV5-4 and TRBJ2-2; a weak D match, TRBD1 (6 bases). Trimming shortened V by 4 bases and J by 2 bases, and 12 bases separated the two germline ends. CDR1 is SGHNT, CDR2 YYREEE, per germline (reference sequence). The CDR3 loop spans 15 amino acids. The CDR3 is CASSERQVNTGELFF. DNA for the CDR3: TGTGCCAGCAGCGAAAGACAGGTTAACACCGGGGAGCTGTTTTTT. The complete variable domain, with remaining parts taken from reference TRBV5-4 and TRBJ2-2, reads ETGVTQSPTHLIKTRGQQVTLRCSSQSGHNTVSWYQQALGQGPQFIFQYYREEENGRGNFPPRFSGLQFPNYSSELNVNALELDDSALYLCASSERQVNTGELFFGEGSRLTVL.

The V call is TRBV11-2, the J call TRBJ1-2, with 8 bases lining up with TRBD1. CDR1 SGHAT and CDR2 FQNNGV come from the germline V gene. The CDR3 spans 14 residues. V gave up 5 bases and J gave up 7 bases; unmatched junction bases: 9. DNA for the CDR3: TGTGCCAGCAGCGTCTCTAGGACAGGGCTTGGCTACACCTTC. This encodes CASSVSRTGLGYTF.

CDR3 in DNA: TGTGCCAGCAGCTCGCCCCACACCGGAGATAATGAAAAACTGTTTTTT. Translating it yields CASSSPHTGDNEKLFF. This chain uses TRBV5-5 with TRBJ1-4, with D unresolved. The CDR3 has 16 amino acids. V was shortened by 3 bases and J by 4 bases, with 16 bases between the two germline ends. The germline V gene encodes CDR1 SGHKS and CDR2 YYEKEE (reference sequence).

The CDR3 reads CASSYSSVNEQFF. DNA of the CDR3: TGTGCCAGCAGTTACTCTTCGGTCAATGAGCAGTTCTTC. The genes are TRBV6-5 and TRBJ2-1; D not certain. Germline V gene data show CDR1 as MNHEY and CDR2 as SVGAGI. This CDR3 is built from 13 residues. Trimming pared 0 bases from V and 6 bases from J, leaving 6 bases between.

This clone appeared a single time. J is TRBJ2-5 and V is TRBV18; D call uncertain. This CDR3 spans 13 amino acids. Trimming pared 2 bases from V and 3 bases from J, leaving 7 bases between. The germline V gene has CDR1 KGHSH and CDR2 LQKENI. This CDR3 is CASSPIQEETQYF. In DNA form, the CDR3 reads TGTGCCAGCTCACCAATCCAGGAAGAGACCCAGTACTTC.

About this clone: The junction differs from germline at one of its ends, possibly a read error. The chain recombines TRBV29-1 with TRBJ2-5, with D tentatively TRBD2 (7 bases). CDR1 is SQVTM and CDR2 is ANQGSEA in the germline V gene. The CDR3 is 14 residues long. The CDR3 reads CSVEGGDFQETQYF. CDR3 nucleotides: TGCAGCGTCGAAGGGGGGGATTTTCAAGAGACCCAGTACTTC.

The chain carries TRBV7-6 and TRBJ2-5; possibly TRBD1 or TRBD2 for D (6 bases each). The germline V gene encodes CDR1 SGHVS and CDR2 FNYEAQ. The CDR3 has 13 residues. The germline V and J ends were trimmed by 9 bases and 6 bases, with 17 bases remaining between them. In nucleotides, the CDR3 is TGTGCCAGTCGTACGGGGGCAACAAAGACCCAGTACTTC. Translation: CASRTGATKTQYF.

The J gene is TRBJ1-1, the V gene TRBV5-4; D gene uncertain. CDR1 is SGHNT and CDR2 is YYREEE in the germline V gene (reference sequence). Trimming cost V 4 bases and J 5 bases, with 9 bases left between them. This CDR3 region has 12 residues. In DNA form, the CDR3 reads TGTGCCAGCAGCCGCGGAACGACTGAAGCTTTCTTT. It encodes CASSRGTTEAFF.

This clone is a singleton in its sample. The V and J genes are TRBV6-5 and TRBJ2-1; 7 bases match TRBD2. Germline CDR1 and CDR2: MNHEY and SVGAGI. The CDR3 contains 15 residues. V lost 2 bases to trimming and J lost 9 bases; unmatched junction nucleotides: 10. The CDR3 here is CASSYQPSGQSEQFF. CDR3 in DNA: TGTGCCAGCAGTTACCAGCCTAGCGGTCAGAGTGAGCAGTTCTTC.

CDR3 residues: CSATGSNYGYTF. The CDR3 DNA reads as TGCAGCGCCACCGGGAGTAACTATGGCTACACCTTC. The gene calls are TRBV29-1 and TRBJ1-2; D not resolved. The V end was cut by 7 bases, the J end by 1 base, with 10 bases between. The V gene's germline CDR1 is SQVTM and CDR2 ANQGSEA. The CDR3 is 12 residues long.

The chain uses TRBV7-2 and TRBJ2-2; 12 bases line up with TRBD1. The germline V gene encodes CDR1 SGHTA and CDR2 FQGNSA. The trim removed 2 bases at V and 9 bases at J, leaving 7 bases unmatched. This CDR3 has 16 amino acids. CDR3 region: CASSLSGTGGYRELFF. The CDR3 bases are TGTGCCAGCAGCTTATCCGGGACAGGGGGCTACCGGGAGCTGTTTTTT.

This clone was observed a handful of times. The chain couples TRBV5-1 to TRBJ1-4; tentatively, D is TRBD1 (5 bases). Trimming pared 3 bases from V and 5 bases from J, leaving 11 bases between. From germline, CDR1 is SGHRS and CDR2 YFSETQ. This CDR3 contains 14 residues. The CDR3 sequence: CASSSGRGNEKLFF. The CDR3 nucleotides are TGCGCCAGCAGCTCAGGGAGAGGGAATGAAAAACTGTTTTTT.

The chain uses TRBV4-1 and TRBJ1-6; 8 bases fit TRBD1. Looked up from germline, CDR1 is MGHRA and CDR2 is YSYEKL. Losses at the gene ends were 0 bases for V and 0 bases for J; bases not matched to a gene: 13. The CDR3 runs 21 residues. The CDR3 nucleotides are TGCGCCAGCAGCCAAGATCGGGGGACAGGTCCCTTAAGCTCCTATAATTCACCCCTCCACTTT. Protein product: CASSQDRGTGPLSSYNSPLHF.

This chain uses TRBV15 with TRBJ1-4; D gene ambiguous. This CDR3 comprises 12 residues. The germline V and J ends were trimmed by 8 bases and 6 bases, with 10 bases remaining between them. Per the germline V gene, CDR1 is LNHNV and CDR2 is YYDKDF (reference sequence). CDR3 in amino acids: CATAAGDEKLFF. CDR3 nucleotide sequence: TGTGCCACCGCGGCCGGGGATGAAAAACTGTTTTTT. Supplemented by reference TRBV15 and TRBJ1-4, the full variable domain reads DAMVIQNPRYQVTQFGKPVTLSCSQTLNHNVMYWYQQKSSQAPKLLFHYYDKDFNNEADTPDNFQSRRPNTSFCFLDIRSPGLGDTAMYLCATAAGDEKLFFGSGTQLSVL.

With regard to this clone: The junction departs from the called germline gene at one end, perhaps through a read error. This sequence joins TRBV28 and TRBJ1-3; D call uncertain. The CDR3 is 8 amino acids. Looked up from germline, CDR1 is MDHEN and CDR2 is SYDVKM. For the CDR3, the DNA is TGTGCCAGCAACCCCTCGAATTTT. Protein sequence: CASNPSNF.

CDR3 protein: CASSVQSTDTQYF. The CDR3 coding sequence is TGTGCCAGCAGTGTGCAGAGCACAGATACGCAGTATTTT. V is TRBV28 and J is TRBJ2-3; D is unclear. The CDR3 length is 13 residues. Germline V gene lookup returns CDR1 MDHEN and CDR2 SYDVKM. Trimming pared 5 bases from V and 0 bases from J, leaving 6 bases between.

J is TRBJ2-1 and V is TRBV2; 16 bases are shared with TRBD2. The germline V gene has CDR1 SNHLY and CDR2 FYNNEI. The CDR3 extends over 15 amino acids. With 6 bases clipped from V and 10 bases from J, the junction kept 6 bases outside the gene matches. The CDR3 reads CASRGTSGRAGEQFF. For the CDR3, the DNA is TGTGCCAGCAGGGGGACTAGCGGGAGGGCCGGGGAGCAGTTCTTC.

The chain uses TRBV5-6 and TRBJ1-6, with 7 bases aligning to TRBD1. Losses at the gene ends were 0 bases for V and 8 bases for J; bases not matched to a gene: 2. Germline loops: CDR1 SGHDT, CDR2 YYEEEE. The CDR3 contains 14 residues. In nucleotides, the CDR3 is TGTGCCAGCAGCTTGGGACAGGGAGATTCACCCCTCCACTTT. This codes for CASSLGQGDSPLHF. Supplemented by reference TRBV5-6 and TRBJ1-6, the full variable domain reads DAGVTQSPTHLIKTRGQQVTLRCSPKSGHDTVSWYQQALGQGPQFIFQYYEEEERQRGNFPDRFSGHQFPNYSSELNVNALLLGDSALYLCASSLGQGDSPLHFGNGTRLTVT.

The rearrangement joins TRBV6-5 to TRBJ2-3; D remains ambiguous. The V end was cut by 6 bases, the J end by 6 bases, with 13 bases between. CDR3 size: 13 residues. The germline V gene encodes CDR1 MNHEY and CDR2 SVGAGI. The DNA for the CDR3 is TGTGCCAGCAGCCCCGGACGTTGGGATACGCAGTATTTT. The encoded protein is CASSPGRWDTQYF.

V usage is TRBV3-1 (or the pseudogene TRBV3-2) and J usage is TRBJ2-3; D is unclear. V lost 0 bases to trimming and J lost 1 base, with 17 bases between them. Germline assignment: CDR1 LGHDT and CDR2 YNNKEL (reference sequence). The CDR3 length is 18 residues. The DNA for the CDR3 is TGTGCCAGCAGCCAAGATCCCCGACGAGGAGATGGCACAGATACGCAGTATTTT. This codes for CASSQDPRRGDGTDTQYF.

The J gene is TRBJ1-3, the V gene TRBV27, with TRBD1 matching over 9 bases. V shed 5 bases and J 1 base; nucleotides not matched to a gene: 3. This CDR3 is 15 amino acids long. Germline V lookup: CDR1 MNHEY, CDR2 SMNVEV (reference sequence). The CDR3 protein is CASSHRGQSGNTIYF. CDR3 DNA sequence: TGTGCCAGCAGTCACAGGGGGCAATCTGGAAACACCATATATTTT.

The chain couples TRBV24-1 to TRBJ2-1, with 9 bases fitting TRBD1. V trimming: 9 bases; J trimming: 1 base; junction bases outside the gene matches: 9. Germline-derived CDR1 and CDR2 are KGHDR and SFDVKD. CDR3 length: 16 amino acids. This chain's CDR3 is CATVRDREFSYNEQFF. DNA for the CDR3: TGTGCCACCGTCCGGGACAGGGAATTTTCCTACAATGAGCAGTTCTTC.

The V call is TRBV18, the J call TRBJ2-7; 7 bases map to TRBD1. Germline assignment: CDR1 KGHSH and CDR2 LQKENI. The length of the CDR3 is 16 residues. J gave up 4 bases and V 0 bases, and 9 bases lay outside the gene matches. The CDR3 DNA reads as TGTGCCAGCTCACCACCATTCGGGACAGCGCCTTACGAGCAGTACTTC. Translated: CASSPPFGTAPYEQYF. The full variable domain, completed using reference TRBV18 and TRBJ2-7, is NAGVMQNPRHLVRRRGQEARLRCSPMKGHSHVYWYRQLPEEGLKFMVYLQKENIIDESGMPKERFSAEFPKEGPSILRIQQVVRGDSAAYFCASSPPFGTAPYEQYFGPGTRLTVT.

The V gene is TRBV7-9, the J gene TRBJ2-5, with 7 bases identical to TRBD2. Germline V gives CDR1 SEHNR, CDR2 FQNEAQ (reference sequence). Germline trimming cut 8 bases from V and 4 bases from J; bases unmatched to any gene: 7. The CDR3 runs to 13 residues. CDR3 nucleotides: TGTGCCAGCGGGATATGGGGGGGAGAGACCCAGTACTTC. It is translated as CASGIWGGETQYF.

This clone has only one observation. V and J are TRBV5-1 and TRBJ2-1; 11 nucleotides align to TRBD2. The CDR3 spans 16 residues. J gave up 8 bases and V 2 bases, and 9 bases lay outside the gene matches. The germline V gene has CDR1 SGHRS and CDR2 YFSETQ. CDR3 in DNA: TGCGCCAGCAGCTTACCTTTAGCGGGAGGGGAGGATGAGCAGTTCTTC. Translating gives CASSLPLAGGEDEQFF.